Shown below are 22 T cell receptor beta chains from a single sample sequenced in a study of regulatory T cells in long-lasting Graves disease. The time point was: newly diagnosed GD, antithyroid drugs for less than 3 months. The TCR library was made from RNA extracted from PBMCs. iRepertoire HTBI primers and Arm-PCR of CDR3 regions built TCR beta libraries. One entry per CDR3 protein results from TCRdb running MiXCR on the multiplex PCR reads. The sample shows about 320,000 distinct CDR3 sequences, about 18% of them seen only once. The sample was peripheral blood mononuclear cells (PBMCs), taken at new diagnosis, from a patient treated with antithyroid drugs. The receptors originated from a female donor with Graves disease.

This clonotype was counted at least ten times. This chain connects TRBV6-4 to TRBJ1-4; no clear D gene. The CDR3 is 13 amino acids. The germline CDR1 and CDR2 sequences are MRHNA and SNTAGT. V was clipped by 5 bases and J by 7 bases, with 11 bases between them. CDR3 DNA: TGTGCCAGCAGTTCCGGTTGGGGTGAAAAACTGTTTTTT. Translation gives CASSSGWGEKLFF.

This clonotype showed up just a few times. The junction does not match germline at one end; this may be a read error. The chain uses TRBV27 and TRBJ2-2; D may be TRBD1 or TRBD2 (5 bases each). Germline V gene lookup returns CDR1 MNHEY and CDR2 SMNVEV (reference sequence). This CDR3 region has 17 residues. CDR3 sequence reads: CASSLQAGTRNTGKLFF. The CDR3 DNA follows: TGTGCCAGCAGTTTGCAAGCCGGGACGAGAAATACCGGGAAGCTGTTTTTT.

The chain has TRBV19 and TRBJ1-5, with TRBD1 matching 9 bases. The CDR3 is made up of 16 amino acids. The germline V gene encodes CDR1 LNHDA and CDR2 SQIVND (reference sequence). Germline trimming cut 9 bases from V and 1 base from J; bases unmatched to any gene: 10. The CDR3 sequence is CASHHSGQGSNQPQHF. The CDR3 region has the DNA TGTGCCAGCCATCATTCAGGACAGGGGAGCAATCAGCCCCAGCATTTT.

This clonotype was recorded at least ten times. The chain carries TRBV6-1 and TRBJ1-5; 9 bases are a match to TRBD1. Germline V CDR1 and CDR2: MNHNS, SASEGT. The CDR3 is 16 amino acids. V was clipped by 6 bases and J by 0 bases; unmatched bases: 6. This chain's CDR3 is CASRTGGQGSNQPQHF. The DNA for the CDR3 is TGTGCCAGCAGAACGGGGGGACAGGGTAGCAATCAGCCCCAGCATTTT.

V and J are TRBV6-4 and TRBJ2-3; 7 positions agree with TRBD1. The CDR3 runs 16 residues. Trimming removed 0 bases from V and 0 bases from J; junction bases left unmatched: 3. CDR1 and CDR2 (germline): MRHNA, SNTAGT. The DNA of the CDR3 is TGTGCCAGCAGTGACTCAGGGGGCTCTAGCACAGATACGCAGTATTTT. As protein: CASSDSGGSSTDTQYF.

This clonotype was detected ten times or more. J is TRBJ2-7 and V is TRBV29-1; 9 positions agree with TRBD2. This CDR3 spans 15 amino acids. Per the germline V gene, CDR1 is SQVTM and CDR2 is ANQGSEA. V was pared by 4 bases and J by 4 bases, with 11 bases of the junction left unmatched. CDR3 DNA sequence: TGCAGCGTTGCACAAGCGGGGGGAGGGCCTTACGAGCAGTACTTC. This translates into CSVAQAGGGPYEQYF.

This clonotype was counted ten times or more. The CDR3 sequence: CASSYTGVGGNTEAFF. The CDR3 nucleotides are TGTGCCAGCAGTTACACCGGGGTGGGGGGGAACACTGAAGCTTTCTTT. The chain employs TRBV6-5 and TRBJ1-1; D is perhaps TRBD1 (5 bases). Looked up from germline, CDR1 is MNHEY and CDR2 is SVGAGI. CDR3 length equals 16 residues. V was pared by 2 bases and J by 1 base, with 14 bases between.

Regarding this clonotype: An end of the junction differs from the germline gene, which may be a read error. The V and J genes are TRBV7-3 and TRBJ1-2; the match to TRBD1 covers 7 bases. The CDR3 runs to 14 residues. Germline lookup yields CDR1 SGHTA and CDR2 FQGTGA. CDR3 nucleotide sequence: TGTGCCGGCAGCTTAAATCCAGGGGGTTATGGCTACACCTTC. Translated: CAGSLNPGGYGYTF.

The chain is built from TRBV27 and TRBJ1-2, with D possibly matching TRBD1 (5 bases). The CDR3 sequence is 15 residues long. V lost 1 base to trimming and J lost 4 bases, with 13 bases between them. Germline CDR1 reads MNHEY; CDR2 reads SMNVEV (reference sequence). The CDR3 coding sequence is TGTGCCAGCAGTTTATATGGGACGGGGGTCTATGGCTACACCTTC. Translation: CASSLYGTGVYGYTF.

This clonotype was observed at least ten times. CDR3 nucleotide sequence: TGCAGCGTTGTCCCTGGACTAGCGGGTTCCTACGAGCAGTACTTC. This codes for CSVVPGLAGSYEQYF. The rearrangement joins TRBV29-1 to TRBJ2-7; 11 bases match TRBD2. V lost 4 bases and J lost 1; bases outside the gene matches: 6. The CDR3 has 15 residues. In germline, CDR1 is SQVTM, CDR2 ANQGSEA.

This clonotype was detected many times. The chain uses TRBV11-2 and TRBJ2-1; 10 positions match TRBD1. This CDR3 spans 12 amino acids. Germline V gives CDR1 SGHAT, CDR2 FQNNGV. V was pared by 1 base and J by 15 bases, with 3 bases of the junction left unmatched. The CDR3: CASSLGGQGPFF. CDR3 coding DNA: TGTGCCAGCAGCTTAGGGGGACAGGGGCCGTTCTTC. The whole variable domain, remainder taken from reference TRBV11-2 and TRBJ2-1, is EAGVAQSPRYKIIEKRQSVAFWCNPISGHATLYWYQQILGQGPKLLIQFQNNGVVDDSQLPKDRFSAERLKGVDSTLKIQPAKLEDSAVYLCASSLGGQGPFFGPGTRLTVL.

This clonotype was seen ten or more times. The V call is TRBV28, the J call TRBJ1-1; D is uncertain. The CDR3 sequence is 13 residues long. V lost 5 bases and J 1 base, leaving 8 bases between the germline ends. CDR1 is MDHEN, CDR2 SYDVKM, per germline. The CDR3 bases are TGTGCCAGCAGTATAGCAAAGAACACTGAAGCTTTCTTT. This gives the protein CASSIAKNTEAFF.

V gene TRBV5-1 combines with J gene TRBJ1-1, with D unresolved. This CDR3 contains 11 residues. Germline V gene lookup returns CDR1 SGHRS and CDR2 YFSETQ. Trimming pared 6 bases from V and 5 bases from J, leaving 8 bases between. The CDR3 sequence is CASKLSTEAFF. CDR3 DNA: TGCGCCAGCAAGCTGAGTACTGAAGCTTTCTTT.

In this sample, this clonotype turned up many times. The CDR3 coding sequence is TGCAGTGCTAGAGATCCCAGGGTCGGTGAAAAACTGTTTTTT. Translated: CSARDPRVGEKLFF. The chain recombines TRBV20-1 with TRBJ1-4; possibly TRBD1 for D (5 bases). V lost 0 bases to trimming and J lost 7 bases, with 12 bases between them. The CDR3 consists of 14 residues. The germline V gene encodes CDR1 DFQATT and CDR2 SNEGSKA (reference sequence).

This chain uses TRBV19 with TRBJ2-7; D possibly corresponds to TRBD1 (6 bases). The germline V gene has CDR1 LNHDA and CDR2 SQIVND (reference sequence). The CDR3 runs to 15 residues. Trimming cost V 4 bases and J 0 bases, with 13 bases left between them. CDR3 coding DNA: TGTGCCAGTAGTAGGCTCAGGGGCGTCTCCTACGAGCAGTACTTC. It specifies CASSRLRGVSYEQYF.

The sample holds many counts of this clonotype. CDR3 bases: TGTGCCAGCAGTTTTGGGGTAGCCCACACAGATACGCAGTATTTT. This translates into CASSFGVAHTDTQYF. The chain uses TRBV27 and TRBJ2-3; the D is unclear. V dropped 3 bases and J dropped 2 bases, with 12 bases sitting between them. This CDR3 is built from 15 residues. Germline loops: CDR1 MNHEY, CDR2 SMNVEV (reference sequence).

About this clonotype itself: A much larger clone differs by one base, so this may be a read error. The chain is built from TRBV6-2 or TRBV6-3 and TRBJ2-2, with TRBD2 matching 9 bases. The CDR3 is 14 amino acids. The germline CDR1 and CDR2 sequences are MNHEY and SVGEGT. This CDR3 reads CVSRGAGGSGELFF. The CDR3 region has the DNA TGTGTCAGCAGAGGAGCGGGAGGTAGCGGGGAGCTGTTTTTT.

At least ten counts were recorded for this clonotype. The chain links TRBV5-1 to TRBJ1-2, with 9 bases lining up with TRBD1. V lost 2 bases and J lost 4; bases outside the gene matches: 15. Germline CDR1 and CDR2: SGHRS and YFSETQ. The CDR3 covers 18 residues. The CDR3 nucleotides read TGCGCCAGCAGCTTCGGCAGGGGACAGGGATTTTTACTCTATGGCTACACCTTC. It translates to CASSFGRGQGFLLYGYTF.

CDR3: CASNPTGIETQYF. The CDR3 region has the DNA TGTGCCAGCAACCCGACAGGGATAGAGACCCAGTACTTC. The chain has TRBV12-3 or TRBV12-4 and TRBJ2-5; 7 nucleotides align to TRBD1. The ends lost 7 bases at V and 4 bases at J; junction bases unmatched: 6. The CDR3 runs 13 residues.

Here the CDR3 reads CASSFSQIGPGETQYF. Written as DNA, the CDR3 is TGCGCCAGCAGCTTCAGTCAGATCGGACCGGGGGAGACCCAGTACTTC. The chain carries TRBV5-1 and TRBJ2-1, with D possibly matching TRBD2 (5 bases). TRBJ2-5 explains the end of the DNA better; the J call may be wrong. Germline values: CDR1 SGHRS, CDR2 YFSETQ. This CDR3 is built from 16 residues.

The V and J genes are TRBV11-2 and TRBJ1-3; D is unresolved. There are 15 residues in the CDR3. Between the trimmed V and J ends, which lost 5 bases and 1 base, there was a span of 12 bases. CDR1 and CDR2 from the germline V gene are SGHAT and FQNNGV. CDR3 residues: CASSPLLWSGNTIYF. CDR3 nucleotide sequence: TGTGCCAGCAGCCCATTACTTTGGTCTGGAAACACCATATATTTT.

This clonotype was counted many times. V and J are TRBV12-3 or TRBV12-4 and TRBJ2-7; 14 bases match TRBD2. The CDR3 sequence is 16 residues long. Trimming removed 4 bases from V and 4 bases from J; junction bases left unmatched: 6. The CDR3 protein is CASSSGTSGSHYEQYF. Here the CDR3 DNA reads TGTGCCAGCAGTTCCGGGACTAGCGGGAGCCATTACGAGCAGTACTTC.